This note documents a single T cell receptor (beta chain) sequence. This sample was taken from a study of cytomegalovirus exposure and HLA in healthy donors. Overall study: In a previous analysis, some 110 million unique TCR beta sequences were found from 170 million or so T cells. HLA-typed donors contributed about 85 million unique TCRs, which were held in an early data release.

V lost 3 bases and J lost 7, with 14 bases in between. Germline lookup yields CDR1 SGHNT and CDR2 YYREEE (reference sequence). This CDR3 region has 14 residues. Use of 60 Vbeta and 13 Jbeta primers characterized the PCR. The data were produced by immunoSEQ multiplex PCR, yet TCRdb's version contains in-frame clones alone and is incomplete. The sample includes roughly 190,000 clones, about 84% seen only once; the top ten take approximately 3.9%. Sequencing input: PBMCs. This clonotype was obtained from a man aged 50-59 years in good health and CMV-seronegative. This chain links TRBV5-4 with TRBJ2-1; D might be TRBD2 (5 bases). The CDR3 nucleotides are TGTGCCAGCAGCTGGCCGCCGCCGGGGAATGAGCAGTTCTTC. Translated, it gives CASSWPPPGNEQFF. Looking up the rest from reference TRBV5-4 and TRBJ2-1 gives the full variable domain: ETGVTQSPTHLIKTRGQQVTLRCSSQSGHNTVSWYQQALGQGPQFIFQYYREEENGRGNFPPRFSGLQFPNYSSELNVNALELDDSALYLCASSWPPPGNEQFFGPGTRLTVL.